The 9 T cell receptor beta chains below were found in one sample sequenced in a study of blood T cell repertoires in COVID-19. Assay used: immunoSEQ multiplex PCR; TCRdb lists only in-frame clones, some missing. The data contain 100,000 to 150,000 clones, 80% to 90% of them seen just once; the ten biggest clones take up about 7.4%. Sequenced sample: peripheral blood. These receptors were collected from a man in his 70s who had recovered from COVID-19.

The rearrangement links TRBV19 to TRBJ2-3; tentatively, D is TRBD1 (5 bases). Trimming stripped 1 base from V and 2 bases from J, with 10 bases between. The CDR3 sequence is 15 residues long. Germline V gene sequence: CDR1 LNHDA, CDR2 SQIVND (reference sequence). Here the CDR3 reads CASSIGQPSTDTQYF. The CDR3 DNA reads TGTGCCAGTAGTATAGGACAGCCATCCACAGATACGCAGTATTTT.

As DNA, the CDR3 is TGTGCCAGCAGCCAAACTTGGGACACTTTGAACTATGGCTACACCTTC. As protein: CASSQTWDTLNYGYTF. This rearrangement joins TRBV3-1 (or the pseudogene TRBV3-2) to TRBJ1-2, with a weak D call TRBD1 (6 bases). Germline V CDR1 and CDR2: LGHDT, YNNKEL (reference sequence). V was clipped by 2 bases and J by 2 bases, with 15 bases between them. The CDR3 extends over 16 amino acids.

The chain carries TRBV14 and TRBJ2-1, with D perhaps TRBD1 (5 bases). The CDR3 length is 16 residues. Trimming took off 3 bases at V and 0 bases at J, with 12 bases between the two ends. Looked up from germline, CDR1 is SGHDN and CDR2 is FVKESK. This chain's CDR3 is CASSQIGHSSYNEQFF. In DNA form, the CDR3 reads TGTGCCAGCAGCCAGATTGGACATAGCTCCTACAATGAGCAGTTCTTC.

The chain links TRBV7-2 to TRBJ2-7; D is ambiguous. The CDR3 loop spans 11 amino acids. CDR1 is SGHTA, CDR2 FQGNSA, per germline. V was pared by 5 bases and J by 2 bases, with 4 bases between. CDR3 DNA: TGTGCCAGCAGCGCGGCCTACGAGCAGTACTTC. Translating it yields CASSAAYEQYF.

The gene calls are TRBV6-4 and TRBJ2-1, with D perhaps matching TRBD2 (5 bases). The CDR3 is 13 amino acids. The V gene's germline CDR1 is MRHNA and CDR2 SNTAGT. Trimming pared 3 bases from V and 5 bases from J, leaving 8 bases between. The CDR3 protein is CASSERRNNEQFF. CDR3 nucleotide sequence: TGTGCCAGCAGTGAACGGAGGAACAATGAGCAGTTCTTC.

This rearrangement joins TRBV7-9 to TRBJ1-2; TRBD1 might be the D (5 bases). The CDR3 runs 14 residues. Trimming removed 4 bases at V and 7 bases at J, with 16 bases between. The germline V gene has CDR1 SEHNR and CDR2 FQNEAQ (reference sequence). CDR3 DNA: TGTGCCAGCAGCTACGAGAAGGGACTTCTTGGCTACACCTTC. Translation gives CASSYEKGLLGYTF.

CDR3 coding DNA: TGTGCCATGGGTTACAGGGTCGGTGAAGCTTTCTTT. It yields the protein CAMGYRVGEAFF. This chain uses TRBV10-3 with TRBJ1-1; possible D gene TRBD1, 6 bases. The CDR3 contains 12 residues. CDR1 is ENHRY, CDR2 SYGVKD, per germline. V dropped 9 bases and J dropped 7 bases, with 15 bases sitting between them.

J is TRBJ1-2 and V is TRBV30, with TRBD1 matching over 7 bases. This CDR3 is 13 amino acids long. Germline V gene sequence: CDR1 GTSNPN, CDR2 SVGIG (reference sequence). The ends lost 5 bases at V and 1 base at J; junction bases unmatched: 4. Written as DNA, the CDR3 is TGTGCCTGGGGGGACAGTTTTAACTATGGCTACACCTTC. Protein sequence: CAWGDSFNYGYTF.

The chain employs TRBV14 and TRBJ1-2; no clear D gene. The CDR3 loop spans 14 amino acids. Trimming shortened V by 4 bases and J by 4 bases, and 13 bases separated the two germline ends. Germline values: CDR1 SGHDN, CDR2 FVKESK. CDR3 DNA: TGTGCCAGCAGCCCCCAGGCAGTCGCCTATGGCTACACCTTC. Its protein is CASSPQAVAYGYTF.